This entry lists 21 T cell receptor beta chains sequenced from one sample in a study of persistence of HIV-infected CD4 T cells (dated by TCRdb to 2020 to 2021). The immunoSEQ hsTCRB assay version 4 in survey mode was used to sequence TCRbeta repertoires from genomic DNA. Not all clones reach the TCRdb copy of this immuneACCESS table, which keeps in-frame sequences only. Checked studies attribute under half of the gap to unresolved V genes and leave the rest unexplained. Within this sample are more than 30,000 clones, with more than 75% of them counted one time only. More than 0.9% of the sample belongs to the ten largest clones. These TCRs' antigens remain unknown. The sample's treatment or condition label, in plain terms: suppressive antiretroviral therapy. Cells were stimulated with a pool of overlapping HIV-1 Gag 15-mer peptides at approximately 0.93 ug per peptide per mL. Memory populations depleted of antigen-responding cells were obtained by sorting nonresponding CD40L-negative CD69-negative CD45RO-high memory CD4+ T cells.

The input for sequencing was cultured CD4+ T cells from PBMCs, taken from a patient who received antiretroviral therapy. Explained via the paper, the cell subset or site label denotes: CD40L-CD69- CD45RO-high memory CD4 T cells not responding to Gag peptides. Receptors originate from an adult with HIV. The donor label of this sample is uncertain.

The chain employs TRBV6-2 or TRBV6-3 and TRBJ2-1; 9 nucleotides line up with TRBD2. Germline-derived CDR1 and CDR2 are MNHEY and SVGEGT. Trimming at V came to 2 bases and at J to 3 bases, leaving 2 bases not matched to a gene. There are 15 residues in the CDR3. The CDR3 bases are TGTGCCAGCAGTTACGCGGGGGGGGGCTACAATGAGCAGTTCTTC. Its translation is CASSYAGGGYNEQFF.

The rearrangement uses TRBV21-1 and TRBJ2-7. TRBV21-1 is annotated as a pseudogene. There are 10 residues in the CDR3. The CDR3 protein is CASSPRAEHV. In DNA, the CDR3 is TGTGCCAGCAGCCCACGGGCGGAACACGTC.

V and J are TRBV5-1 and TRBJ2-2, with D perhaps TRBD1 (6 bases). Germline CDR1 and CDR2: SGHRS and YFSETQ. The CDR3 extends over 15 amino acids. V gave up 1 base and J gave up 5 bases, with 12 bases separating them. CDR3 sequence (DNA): TGCGCCAGCAGCTTGAGGCAGGGGTCTACCGGGGAGCTGTTTTTT. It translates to CASSLRQGSTGELFF. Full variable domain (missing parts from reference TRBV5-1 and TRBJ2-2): KAGVTQTPRYLIKTRGQQVTLSCSPISGHRSVSWYQQTPGQGLQFLFEYFSETQRNKGNFPGRFSGRQFSNSRSEMNVSTLELGDSALYLCASSLRQGSTGELFFGEGSRLTVL.

CDR3 residues: CAIRVAGEADTQYF. CDR3 DNA: TGTGCCATCAGAGTAGCGGGGGAGGCAGATACGCAGTATTTT. This sequence joins TRBV10-3 and TRBJ2-3; 9 bases line up with TRBD2. The germline CDR1 and CDR2 sequences are ENHRY and SYGVKD. This CDR3 region has 14 residues. The junction had 5 bases not matched to a gene; V was cut back by 6 bases and J by 4 bases.

CDR3 region: CASSDQQGWGSGGYQPQHF. CDR3 in DNA: TGTGCCAGCAGTGACCAACAGGGTTGGGGGTCAGGGGGATATCAGCCCCAGCATTTT. V gene TRBV6-1 combines with J gene TRBJ1-5; 7 nucleotides line up with TRBD1. This CDR3 contains 19 residues. The germline V gene encodes CDR1 MNHNS and CDR2 SASEGT. With 3 bases clipped from V and 5 bases from J, the junction kept 19 bases outside the gene matches.

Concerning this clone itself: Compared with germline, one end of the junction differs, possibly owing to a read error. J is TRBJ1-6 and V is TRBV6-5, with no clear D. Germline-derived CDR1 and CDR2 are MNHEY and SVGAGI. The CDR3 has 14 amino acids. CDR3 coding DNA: TGTGCCAGCAGTTACTCGTCCTATAATTCACCCCTCCGCTTT. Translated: CASSYSSYNSPLRF.

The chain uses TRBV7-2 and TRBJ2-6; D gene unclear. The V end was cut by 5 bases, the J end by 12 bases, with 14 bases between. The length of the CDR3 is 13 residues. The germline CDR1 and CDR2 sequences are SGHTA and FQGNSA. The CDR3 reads CASSPQGGSVLTF. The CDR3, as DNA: TGTGCCAGCAGCCCCCAAGGCGGTTCCGTCCTGACTTTC.

CDR3 nucleotides: TGTGCCAGTAGTATAGGAGGGACCTCTGGAAACACCATATATTTT. The encoded protein is CASSIGGTSGNTIYF. V and J are TRBV19 and TRBJ1-3; possible D gene TRBD1, 5 bases. With 1 base removed from V and 0 bases from J, the gap between germline ends came to 7 bases. This CDR3 comprises 15 residues. CDR1 is LNHDA and CDR2 is SQIVND in the germline V gene (reference sequence).

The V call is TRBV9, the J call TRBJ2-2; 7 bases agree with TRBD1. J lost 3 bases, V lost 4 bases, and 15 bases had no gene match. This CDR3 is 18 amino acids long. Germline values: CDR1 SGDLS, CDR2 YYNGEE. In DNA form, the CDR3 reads TGTGCCAGCAGCATGCGGACAGGCCGATGGGCGGACACCGGGGAGCTGTTTTTT. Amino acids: CASSMRTGRWADTGELFF. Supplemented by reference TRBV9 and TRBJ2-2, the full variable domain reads DSGVTQTPKHLITATGQRVTLRCSPRSGDLSVYWYQQSLDQGLQFLIQYYNGEERAKGNILERFSAQQFPDLHSELNLSSLELGDSALYFCASSMRTGRWADTGELFFGEGSRLTVL.

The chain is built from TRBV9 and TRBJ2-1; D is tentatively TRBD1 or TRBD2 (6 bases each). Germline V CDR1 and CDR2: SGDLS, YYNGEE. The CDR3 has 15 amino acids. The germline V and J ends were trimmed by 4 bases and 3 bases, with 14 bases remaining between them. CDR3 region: CASSLRGDNYNEQFF. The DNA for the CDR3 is TGTGCCAGCAGCCTTAGGGGGGACAACTACAATGAGCAGTTCTTC. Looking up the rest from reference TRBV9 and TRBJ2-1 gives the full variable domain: DSGVTQTPKHLITATGQRVTLRCSPRSGDLSVYWYQQSLDQGLQFLIQYYNGEERAKGNILERFSAQQFPDLHSELNLSSLELGDSALYFCASSLRGDNYNEQFFGPGTRLTVL.

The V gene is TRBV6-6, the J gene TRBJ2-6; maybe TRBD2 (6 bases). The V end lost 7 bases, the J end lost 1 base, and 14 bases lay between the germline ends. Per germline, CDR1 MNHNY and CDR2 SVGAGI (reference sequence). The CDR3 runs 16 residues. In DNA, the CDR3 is TGTGCCAGCAACCTCTCCGGAGGGTCTGGGGCCAACGTCCTGACTTTC. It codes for CASNLSGGSGANVLTF.

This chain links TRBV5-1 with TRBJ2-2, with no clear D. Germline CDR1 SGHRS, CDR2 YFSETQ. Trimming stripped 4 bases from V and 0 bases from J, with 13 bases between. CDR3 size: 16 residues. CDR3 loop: CASSPLEASNTGELFF. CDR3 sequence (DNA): TGCGCCAGCAGCCCCCTTGAGGCATCGAACACCGGGGAGCTGTTTTTT.

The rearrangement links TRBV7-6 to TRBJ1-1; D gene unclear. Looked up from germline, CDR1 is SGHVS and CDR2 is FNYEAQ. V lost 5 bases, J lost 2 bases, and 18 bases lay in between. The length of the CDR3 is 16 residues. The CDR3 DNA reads TGTGCCAGCAGCCCCCTTCGGGGATCAGGAAACACTGAAGCTTTCTTT. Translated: CASSPLRGSGNTEAFF.

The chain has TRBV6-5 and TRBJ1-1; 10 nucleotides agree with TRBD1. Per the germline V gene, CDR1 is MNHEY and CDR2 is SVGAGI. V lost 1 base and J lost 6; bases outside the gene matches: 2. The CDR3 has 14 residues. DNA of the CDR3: TGTGCCAGCAGTTACTTCGGGACAGGGGCTGAAGCTTTCTTT. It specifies CASSYFGTGAEAFF.

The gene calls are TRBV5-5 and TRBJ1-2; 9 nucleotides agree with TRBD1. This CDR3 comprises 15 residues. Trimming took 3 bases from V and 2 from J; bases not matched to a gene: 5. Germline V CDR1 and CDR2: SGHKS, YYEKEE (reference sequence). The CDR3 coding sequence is TGTGCCAGCAGCTCCGGGACAGGGTCGAACTATGGCTACACCTTC. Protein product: CASSSGTGSNYGYTF.

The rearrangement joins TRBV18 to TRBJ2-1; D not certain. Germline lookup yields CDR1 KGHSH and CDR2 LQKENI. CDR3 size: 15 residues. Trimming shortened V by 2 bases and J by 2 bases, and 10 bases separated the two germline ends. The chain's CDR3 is CASSPIESPYNEQFF. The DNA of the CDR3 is TGTGCCAGCTCACCAATCGAGTCACCCTACAATGAGCAGTTCTTC.

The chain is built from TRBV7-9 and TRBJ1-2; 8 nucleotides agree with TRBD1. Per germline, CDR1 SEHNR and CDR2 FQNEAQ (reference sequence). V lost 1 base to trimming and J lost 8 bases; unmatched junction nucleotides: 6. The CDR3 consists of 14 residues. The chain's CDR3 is CASSLEGGTGGYTF. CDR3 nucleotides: TGTGCCAGCAGCTTAGAGGGGGGGACAGGAGGCTACACCTTC.

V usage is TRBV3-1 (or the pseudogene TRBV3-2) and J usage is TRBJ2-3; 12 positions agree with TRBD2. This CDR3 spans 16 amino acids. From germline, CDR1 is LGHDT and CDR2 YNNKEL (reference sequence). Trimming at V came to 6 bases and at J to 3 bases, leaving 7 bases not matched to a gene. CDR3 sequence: CASSRPLAGGTDTQYF. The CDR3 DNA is TGTGCCAGCAGTCGACCCCTAGCGGGGGGGACAGATACGCAGTATTTT.

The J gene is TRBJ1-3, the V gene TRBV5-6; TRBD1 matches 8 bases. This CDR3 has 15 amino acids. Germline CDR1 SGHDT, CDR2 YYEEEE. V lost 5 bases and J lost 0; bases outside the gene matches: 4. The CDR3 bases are TGTGCCAGCAGTAACAGGGGGATCTCTGGAAACACCATATATTTT. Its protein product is CASSNRGISGNTIYF.

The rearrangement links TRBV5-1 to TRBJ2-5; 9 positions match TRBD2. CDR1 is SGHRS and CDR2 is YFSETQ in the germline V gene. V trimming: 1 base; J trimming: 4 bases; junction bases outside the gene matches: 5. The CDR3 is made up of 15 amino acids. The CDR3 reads CASSLRLAGTETQYF. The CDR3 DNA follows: TGCGCCAGCAGCTTGCGCCTAGCGGGGACAGAGACCCAGTACTTC.

This CDR3 reads CASSLVGGDNEKLFF. The CDR3 DNA reads as TGTGCCAGCAGCCTGGTTGGGGGAGATAATGAAAAACTGTTTTTT. This chain joins TRBV3-1 (or the pseudogene TRBV3-2) and TRBJ1-4; D is perhaps TRBD1 (5 bases). The CDR3 consists of 15 residues. The V gene lost 4 bases and the J gene lost 4 bases, with 13 bases spanning the gap. Germline assignment: CDR1 LGHDT and CDR2 YNNKEL (reference sequence).